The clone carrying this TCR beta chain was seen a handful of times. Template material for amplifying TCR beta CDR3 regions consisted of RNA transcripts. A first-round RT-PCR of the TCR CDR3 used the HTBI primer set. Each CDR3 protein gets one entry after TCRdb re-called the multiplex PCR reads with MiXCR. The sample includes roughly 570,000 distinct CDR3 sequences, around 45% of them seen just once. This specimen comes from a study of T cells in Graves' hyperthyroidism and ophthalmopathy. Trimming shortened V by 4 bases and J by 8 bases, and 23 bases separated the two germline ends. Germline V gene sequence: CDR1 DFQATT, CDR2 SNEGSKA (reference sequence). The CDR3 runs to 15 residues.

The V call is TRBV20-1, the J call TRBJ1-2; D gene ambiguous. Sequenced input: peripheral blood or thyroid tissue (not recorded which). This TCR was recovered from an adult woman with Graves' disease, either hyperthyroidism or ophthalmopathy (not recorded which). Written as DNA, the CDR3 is TGCAGTGCTAAACGACTGAACCCCGTCGAGTTGGGCTACACCTTC. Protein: CSAKRLNPVELGYTF.